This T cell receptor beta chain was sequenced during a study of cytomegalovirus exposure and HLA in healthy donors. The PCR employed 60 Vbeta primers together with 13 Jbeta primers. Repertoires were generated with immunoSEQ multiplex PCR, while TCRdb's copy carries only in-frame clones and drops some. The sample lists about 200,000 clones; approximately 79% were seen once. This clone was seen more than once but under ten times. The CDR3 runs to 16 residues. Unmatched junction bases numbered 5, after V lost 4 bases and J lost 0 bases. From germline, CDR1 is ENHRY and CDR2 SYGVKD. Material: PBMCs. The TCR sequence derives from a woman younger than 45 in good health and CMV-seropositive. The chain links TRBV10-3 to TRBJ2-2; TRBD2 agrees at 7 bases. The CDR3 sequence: CAISATGGANTGELFF. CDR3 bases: TGTGCCATCAGTGCCACGGGAGGCGCGAACACCGGGGAGCTGTTTTTT.